The entry below gives a single T cell receptor (beta chain) sequence along with its context. In this sample, this clonotype turned up a few times. Its recognized antigen is unknown. Nothing much larger sits one base from this clone, and base qualities are not available. This sample stems from a study of chronic HIV infection and antiretroviral therapy (dated by TCRdb to the mid-2010s). The CDR3, cysteine through phenylalanine, is 16 amino acids long. This entry keeps only the CDR3 DNA: 48 bases, framed from base 1. CDR1 and CDR2 (SNHLY, FYNNEI) derive from the germline V gene. Trimming removed 6 bases from V and 0 bases from J, leaving 17 bases between the germline ends. Libraries were made using 5' RACE. The sample was run on an Illumina MiSeq. TCRdb reanalyzed the raw reads on its own, using fastp at Q25 for trimming and MiXCR for clone calling, and kept in-frame beta chains. Entries are consolidated by CDR3 protein sequence, retaining the most common genes and DNA. The sample includes 40,000 to 50,000 distinct CDR3 sequences, with about 19% observed a single time. Under 3.5% of the sample goes to the ten largest clones.

The chain uses TRBV2 and TRBJ1-1; a weak D assignment points to TRBD1 (5 bases agree). This clonotype was sampled from an adult who had HIV and had not received antiretroviral therapy, or was an uninfected healthy control (not recorded which). The sequencing sample was made of peripheral blood. The DNA is as follows: TGTGCCAGCAGGGACGACGGGGCCATAATGAACACTGAAGCTTTCTTT. This yields the protein CASRDDGAIMNTEAFF.